Below are 29 T cell receptor beta chains sequenced from a single sample in a study of breast tumors, draining lymph nodes, adjacent tissues. Axillary draining lymph nodes of breast cancer patients supplied the node samples. MiXCR, run by TCRdb on the multiplex PCR reads, gives a single entry per CDR3 protein. The data hold around 130,000 distinct CDR3 sequences, with approximately 30% observed a single time. Sequencing used axillary lymph node tissue. The receptors originated from a female donor with breast cancer. Some clones in this sample may be carry-over from other donors' samples.

For this clonotype: The conserved final phenylalanine or tryptophan is absent from the CDR3, which likely points to a read error. V is TRBV20-1 and J is TRBJ1-5; 7 bases fit TRBD1. In germline, CDR1 is DFQATT, CDR2 SNEGSKA (reference sequence). CDR3 length: 18 amino acids. J gave up 1 base and V 0 bases, and 12 bases lay outside the gene matches. The CDR3 region has the DNA TGCAGTGCTAGAGATAGGGTGGCAGGGGGGGGGAGCAATCAGCCCCAGCATGGT. It yields the protein CSARDRVAGGGSNQPQHG.

This clonotype was seen many times. The chain uses TRBV30 and TRBJ2-2; D might be TRBD2 (5 bases). The V end was cut by 0 bases, the J end by 4 bases, with 9 bases between. Germline CDR1 is GTSNPN and CDR2 is SVGIG (reference sequence). The CDR3 runs to 14 residues. The CDR3 DNA follows: TGTGCCTGGAGTGTACTAGGAGGCACCGGGGAGCTGTTTTTT. The encoded protein is CAWSVLGGTGELFF.

The V and J genes are TRBV20-1 and TRBJ1-6; 7 nucleotides agree with TRBD1. V lost 6 bases to trimming and J lost 7 bases; unmatched junction nucleotides: 12. The CDR3 contains 15 residues. Germline assignment: CDR1 DFQATT and CDR2 SNEGSKA (reference sequence). The CDR3 nucleotides are TGCAGTGCCAGTGGGCCGGGACAGCGGAATTCACCCCTCCACTTT. Translating gives CSASGPGQRNSPLHF.

The sample holds many counts of this clonotype. The CDR3 is CASRPDRGAGNTIYF. The CDR3 nucleotides read TGTGCCAGCAGGCCCGACAGGGGGGCTGGAAACACCATATATTTT. The chain is built from TRBV7-9 and TRBJ1-3, with 9 positions matching TRBD1. V shed 6 bases, J shed 2 bases, and the junction held 5 bases outside the gene matches. Germline V gene sequence: CDR1 SEHNR, CDR2 FQNEAQ (reference sequence). The CDR3 extends over 15 amino acids.

The sample holds many counts of this clonotype. V and J are TRBV19 and TRBJ2-6; no firm D call. The CDR3 has 14 amino acids. Trimming pared 6 bases from V and 4 bases from J, leaving 10 bases between. Germline V lookup: CDR1 LNHDA, CDR2 SQIVND (reference sequence). CDR3: CASRAAGGANVLTF. CDR3 nucleotides: TGTGCCAGTAGGGCCGCCGGGGGGGCCAACGTCCTGACTTTC.

This clonotype was observed many times. The V gene is TRBV6-4, the J gene TRBJ1-2; no firm D call. The CDR3 contains 16 residues. Germline V gene lookup returns CDR1 MRHNA and CDR2 SNTAGT. V was cut by 0 bases and J by 4 bases, with 15 bases left in between. The CDR3 region has the DNA TGTGCCAGCAGTGACTCGCTCGACATTCCCCTCTATGGCTACACCTTC. This encodes CASSDSLDIPLYGYTF.

J is TRBJ2-2 and V is TRBV19; the D is unclear. The CDR3 totals 12 residues. CDR1 is LNHDA, CDR2 SQIVND, per germline (reference sequence). The V and J ends lost 6 bases and 8 bases respectively, with 10 bases between them. CDR3 bases: TGTGCCAGTAGCCTAAACTTAGGGGAGCTGTTTTTT. This encodes CASSLNLGELFF.

Concerning this clonotype: This could be a read error, since a much larger clone is one nucleotide away. Because the CDR3 is missing its conserved closing phenylalanine or tryptophan, this is likely a read error. V and J are TRBV28 and TRBJ1-2; D may be TRBD1 (5 bases). Trimming took 5 bases from V and 7 from J, leaving 11 bases between them. CDR1 MDHEN and CDR2 SYDVKM come from the germline V gene. The CDR3 loop spans 12 amino acids. CDR3 residues: CASSGVGVGYTL. CDR3 bases: TGTGCCAGCAGTGGGGTAGGGGTTGGCTACACCCTC.

The chain couples TRBV12-3 or TRBV12-4 to TRBJ1-6; 9 nucleotides line up with TRBD1. With V trimmed by 3 bases and J by 6 bases, 3 bases remained unmatched. The CDR3 length is 15 residues. The DNA for the CDR3 is TGTGCCAGCAGTTTCGGGACAGGGTTTAATTCACCCCTCCACTTT. Translating gives CASSFGTGFNSPLHF.

V usage is TRBV25-1 and J usage is TRBJ1-6, with TRBD1 matching 9 bases. Trimming cost V 5 bases and J 8 bases; bases outside gene matches: 7. Germline loops: CDR1 MGHDK, CDR2 SYGVNS. CDR3 length equals 15 residues. The CDR3 is CASSSPGQGHSPLHF. The CDR3, as DNA: TGTGCCAGCAGTTCGCCGGGACAGGGACATTCACCCCTCCACTTT.

As concerns this clonotype: An end of the junction does not agree with germline; a read error may underlie this. The chain links TRBV5-1 to TRBJ1-6; D call uncertain. The CDR3 contains 16 residues. Germline assignment: CDR1 SGHRS and CDR2 YFSETQ. This CDR3 is CASRSEGRPYNSPLHF. The CDR3 DNA sequence: TGCGCCAGCAGGTCTGAGGGTCGCCCCTATAATTCGCCCCTCCACTTT.

The CDR3 DNA follows: TGTGCCAGCAGCGTAGGTTCTGGACGCCACAATGAGCAGTTCTTC. Its translation is CASSVGSGRHNEQFF. This sequence joins TRBV7-3 and TRBJ2-1; D ambiguous. V was clipped by 5 bases and J by 5 bases, with 16 bases between them. Germline V gene data show CDR1 as SGHTA and CDR2 as FQGTGA. The CDR3 length is 15 residues.

The chain's CDR3 is CASSELAGFTGELFF. CDR3 nucleotides: TGTGCCAGCTCAGAACTAGCGGGGTTCACCGGGGAGCTGTTTTTT. V is TRBV18 and J is TRBJ2-2, with 10 bases identical to TRBD2. With 5 bases clipped from V and 4 bases from J, the junction kept 4 bases outside the gene matches. Looked up from germline, CDR1 is KGHSH and CDR2 is LQKENI. The CDR3 consists of 15 residues.

This rearrangement joins TRBV5-5 to TRBJ1-2; perhaps TRBD1 as D (6 bases). Trimming stripped 1 base from V and 7 bases from J, with 17 bases between. The CDR3 spans 15 residues. Per germline, CDR1 SGHKS and CDR2 YYEKEE (reference sequence). CDR3 bases: TGTGCCAGCAGCTTGTCTGGCTTGGGGGGCATTGGCTACACCTTC. Translation: CASSLSGLGGIGYTF.

As for this clonotype: As the CDR3 is not closed by the conserved phenylalanine or tryptophan, this likely results from a read error. No DNA is shown, since the ends of the CDR3 on it are uncertain; the CDR3 is the one TCRdb lists. CDR3 region: CSARDYRRGSST. This chain links TRBV20-1 with TRBJ1-6. Germline V CDR1 and CDR2: DFQATT, SNEGSKA (reference sequence). The CDR3 is 12 amino acids in total, end residues counted.

This sequence joins TRBV10-3 and TRBJ2-1; TRBD1 or TRBD2 may be the D gene (5 bases each). Between the trimmed V and J ends, which lost 6 bases and 14 bases, there was a span of 17 bases. Germline loops: CDR1 ENHRY, CDR2 SYGVKD. The CDR3 is made up of 12 amino acids. The DNA of the CDR3 is TGTGCCATCAGCTCAGGGAGAGGAGTCGAGTTCTTC. Translated, it gives CAISSGRGVEFF.

The genes are TRBV5-1 and TRBJ2-7; 9 bases match TRBD2. Per the germline V gene, CDR1 is SGHRS and CDR2 is YFSETQ. Unmatched junction bases numbered 4, after V lost 2 bases and J lost 4 bases. CDR3 length: 14 amino acids. The CDR3 loop is CASSFRSGSYEQYF. The CDR3 nucleotides read TGCGCCAGCAGCTTCCGTAGCGGGAGTTACGAGCAGTACTTC.

The gene calls are TRBV19 and TRBJ2-5; D may be TRBD2 (6 bases). V was cut by 3 bases and J by 1 base, with 12 bases left in between. CDR1 and CDR2 from the germline V gene are LNHDA and SQIVND (reference sequence). This CDR3 region has 15 residues. CDR3 in amino acids: CASSIGGFAQETQYF. DNA of the CDR3: TGTGCCAGTAGTATTGGAGGGTTCGCCCAAGAGACCCAGTACTTC. Full variable domain (remainder filled in from reference TRBV19 and TRBJ2-5): DGGITQSPKYLFRKEGQNVTLSCEQNLNHDAMYWYRQDPGQGLRLIYYSQIVNDFQKGDIAEGYSVSREKKESFPLTVTSAQKNPTAFYLCASSIGGFAQETQYFGPGTRLLVL.

In this sample, this clonotype turned up many times. The V and J genes are TRBV3-1 and TRBJ1-2; D gene uncertain. Germline V gene sequence: CDR1 LGHDT, CDR2 YNNKEL (reference sequence). CDR3 length: 16 residues. V shed 4 bases and J shed 4 bases, with 19 bases lying between them. CDR3 sequence reads: CASSRTSSGRFYGYTF. The CDR3 nucleotides are TGTGCCAGCAGCCGCACCTCATCCGGGAGGTTCTATGGCTACACCTTC.

V gene TRBV11-2 combines with J gene TRBJ1-1, with TRBD1 matching 7 bases. The junction had 11 bases not matched to a gene; V was cut back by 3 bases and J by 1 base. Germline values: CDR1 SGHAT, CDR2 FQNNGV. This CDR3 has 17 amino acids. The CDR3 region has the DNA TGTGCCAGCAGCTTTAGCGCCGTTGGGACAGAGAACACTGAAGCTTTCTTT. This encodes CASSFSAVGTENTEAFF.

This clonotype occurred many times. The chain combines TRBV20-1 with TRBJ2-3; the D gene is possibly TRBD1 (6 bases). CDR1 is DFQATT, CDR2 SNEGSKA, per germline (reference sequence). The V end was cut by 0 bases, the J end by 4 bases, with 11 bases between. The CDR3 covers 14 residues. CDR3 coding DNA: TGCAGTGCTAGAGATCAAGGGGGTCCAGATACGCAGTATTTT. Translation gives CSARDQGGPDTQYF.

About this clonotype: A much larger clone differs by one base, so this may be a read error. V is TRBV20-1 and J is TRBJ1-2; the D is unclear. This CDR3 comprises 12 residues. Germline V gene sequence: CDR1 DFQATT, CDR2 SNEGSKA (reference sequence). CDR3 residues: CSAAGADYGSTF. CDR3 DNA: TGCAGCGCCGCAGGCGCAGACTATGGCTCCACCTTC.

This clonotype was picked up a small number of times. A much larger clone lies one base from this, so it may be a read error. This rearrangement joins TRBV6-5 to TRBJ1-6; no clear D. Germline CDR1 is MNHEY and CDR2 is SVGAGI. The CDR3 is 14 amino acids. Trimming stripped 5 bases from V and 15 bases from J, with 20 bases between. The CDR3 sequence is CASSRQPTILFLHF. The CDR3 nucleotides are TGTGCCAGCAGTCGACAACCAACAATTCTTTTCCTCCACTTT.

This rearrangement joins TRBV19 to TRBJ1-1; D may be TRBD1 (5 bases). The germline V and J ends were trimmed by 4 bases and 4 bases, with 13 bases remaining between them. Germline V lookup: CDR1 LNHDA, CDR2 SQIVND (reference sequence). This CDR3 region has 14 residues. The CDR3 DNA is TGTGCCAGTAGTACGTCATGGGGGAGCACTGAAGCTTTCTTT. It yields the protein CASSTSWGSTEAFF.

This clonotype was counted at least ten times. The chain has TRBV11-2 and TRBJ2-1, with D possibly called TRBD1 or TRBD2 (6 bases each). Germline V gives CDR1 SGHAT, CDR2 FQNNGV. V lost 2 bases and J 3 bases, leaving 20 bases between the germline ends. CDR3 length: 18 residues. For the CDR3, the DNA is TGTGCCAGCAGCTTAACGGTGGGGGCTGGGGGACTCTACAATGAGCAGTTCTTC. This translates into CASSLTVGAGGLYNEQFF.

This clonotype was seen many times. The chain has TRBV29-1 and TRBJ1-4; D not certain. This CDR3 comprises 13 residues. Trimming left V 4 bases short and J 7 bases short, with 13 bases between. Germline CDR1 SQVTM, CDR2 ANQGSEA. The CDR3: CSVVGPSGEKLFF. The CDR3 DNA reads as TGCAGCGTTGTGGGCCCGAGTGGTGAAAAACTGTTTTTT. The full variable domain, completed using reference TRBV29-1 and TRBJ1-4, is SAVISQKPSRDICQRGTSLTIQCQVDSQVTMMFWYRQQPGQSLTLIATANQGSEATYESGFVIDKFPISRPNLTFSTLTVSNMSPEDSSIYLCSVVGPSGEKLFFGSGTQLSVL.

This clonotype was recorded at least ten times. The V call is TRBV6-6, the J call TRBJ2-7; either TRBD1 or TRBD2 may fit D (6 bases each). The CDR3 runs to 14 residues. Germline V gives CDR1 MNHNY, CDR2 SVGAGI (reference sequence). V gave up 2 bases and J gave up 5 bases, with 13 bases separating them. CDR3 coding DNA: TGTGCCAGCAGTTACGTCGGGGGCGATAACGAGCAGTACTTC. Its protein is CASSYVGGDNEQYF.

The sample holds many counts of this clonotype. The J gene is TRBJ1-5, the V gene TRBV18, with a tentative D call TRBD1 (5 bases). In germline, CDR1 is KGHSH, CDR2 LQKENI. V shed 6 bases and J shed 2 bases, with 14 bases lying between them. The CDR3 runs to 15 residues. The CDR3 is CASSGDRLGNQPQHF. The CDR3 DNA sequence: TGTGCCAGCTCGGGGGATCGATTGGGCAATCAGCCCCAGCATTTT.

This clonotype showed up many times. This chain connects TRBV6-1 to TRBJ2-7; 11 nucleotides match TRBD1. After removal of 1 base from V and 3 bases from J, the junction contained 2 bases not matched to a gene. This CDR3 has 15 amino acids. From germline, CDR1 is MNHNS and CDR2 SASEGT. The CDR3 DNA reads TGTGCCAGCAGTGAAGGGACAGGGGGCTTCTACGAGCAGTACTTC. Translating it yields CASSEGTGGFYEQYF.